Following are 30 T cell receptor beta chains from one sample sequenced in a study of beta chain features in type 1 diabetes. Overall study results and limits: The study found moderately but significantly shorter TCRB CDR3s in all four CD4+ subsets of Type 1 diabetes patients.

The entirety of the isolated RNA underwent reverse transcription, so expressed TCRB transcripts were sequenced. The assay was immunoSEQ multiplex PCR, and TCRdb's table has in-frame clones only and misses some. Here the sample spans 300,000 to 400,000 clones, roughly 9% being singletons. These receptors have no known antigen. Sequenced input: central memory CD4+ T cells from blood. The receptors here all came from a man aged 30-40 years with type 1 diabetes.

The rearrangement links TRBV5-6 to TRBJ1-1, with TRBD1 matching 8 bases. The CDR3 is 15 amino acids. Unmatched junction bases numbered 12, after V lost 4 bases and J lost 7 bases. Germline-derived CDR1 and CDR2 are SGHDT and YYEEEE. The chain's CDR3 is CASSGYGQGFNEAFF. CDR3 nucleotide sequence: TGTGCCAGCAGCGGATACGGACAGGGATTTAATGAAGCTTTCTTT.

V is TRBV7-8 and J is TRBJ2-2, with 12 positions matching TRBD2. J lost 3 bases, V lost 6 bases, and 5 bases had no gene match. CDR3 length equals 16 residues. Germline CDR1 is SGHVS and CDR2 is FQNEAQ. The CDR3 nucleotides read TGTGCCAGCAGTTCACGGACTAGCGGGGACACCGGGGAGCTGTTTTTT. Translation gives CASSSRTSGDTGELFF.

The chain links TRBV5-6 to TRBJ2-2; D call uncertain. The germline V gene has CDR1 SGHDT and CDR2 YYEEEE. The CDR3 has 12 residues. Deletions cut 2 bases from V and 4 bases from J, with 3 bases between. The DNA of the CDR3 is TGTGCCAGCAGCTTCCCCACCGGGGAGCTGTTTTTT. Protein: CASSFPTGELFF.

This clone was detected only a few times. The CDR3 region is CASSDYRDNGYTF. In nucleotides, the CDR3 is TGCGCCAGCAGTGACTATCGGGATAATGGCTACACCTTC. This chain connects TRBV10-1 to TRBJ1-2, with unresolved D. V shed 3 bases and J shed 6 bases, with 11 bases lying between them. Per the germline V gene, CDR1 is WNHNN and CDR2 is SYGVQD (reference sequence). The CDR3 contains 13 residues.

The sample holds a few counts of this clone. The chain is built from TRBV4-1 and TRBJ1-1; tentative D call: TRBD1 (5 bases). This CDR3 is built from 13 residues. V shed 0 bases and J shed 10 bases, with 12 bases lying between them. Germline V gene lookup returns CDR1 MGHRA and CDR2 YSYEKL. The CDR3 loop reads CASSQDQGGRAFF. Here the CDR3 DNA reads TGCGCCAGCAGCCAAGATCAGGGAGGGAGAGCTTTCTTT.

The J gene is TRBJ1-2, the V gene TRBV6-5; tentatively, D is TRBD1 (5 bases). CDR3 length equals 12 residues. Germline V lookup: CDR1 MNHEY, CDR2 SVGAGI. The V and J ends lost 6 bases and 4 bases respectively, with 9 bases between them. The CDR3 is CASRNGGYGYTF. The DNA of the CDR3 is TGTGCCAGCAGAAACGGGGGCTATGGCTACACCTTC.

This clone turned up a few times. This chain links TRBV7-2 with TRBJ1-2; no firm D call. Germline V gene data show CDR1 as SGHTA and CDR2 as FQGNSA. There are 14 residues in the CDR3. The V end lost 0 bases, the J end lost 8 bases, and 13 bases lay between the germline ends. The CDR3 here is CASSLAGLNGGYTF. The CDR3 DNA reads as TGTGCCAGCAGCTTAGCCGGCCTCAACGGAGGCTACACCTTC.

The V gene is TRBV9, the J gene TRBJ2-7, with 12 bases identical to TRBD1. This CDR3 is 16 amino acids long. The V gene's germline CDR1 is SGDLS and CDR2 YYNGEE. J gave up 5 bases and V 4 bases, and 10 bases lay outside the gene matches. The CDR3 protein is CASSPDPGQGADEQYF. The DNA for the CDR3 is TGTGCCAGCAGCCCGGATCCGGGACAGGGGGCGGACGAGCAGTACTTC. Supplemented by reference TRBV9 and TRBJ2-7, the full variable domain reads DSGVTQTPKHLITATGQRVTLRCSPRSGDLSVYWYQQSLDQGLQFLIQYYNGEERAKGNILERFSAQQFPDLHSELNLSSLELGDSALYFCASSPDPGQGADEQYFGPGTRLTVT.

This clone was counted between two and nine times. V is TRBV18 and J is TRBJ1-2; D call uncertain. The germline V and J ends were trimmed by 3 bases and 4 bases, with 12 bases remaining between them. CDR3 length: 14 amino acids. CDR1 is KGHSH and CDR2 is LQKENI in the germline V gene. As DNA, the CDR3 is TGTGCCAGCTCACCCCGGGATGTTATCTATGGCTACACCTTC. This translates into CASSPRDVIYGYTF.

The chain has TRBV18 and TRBJ1-1; D possibly corresponds to TRBD1 (5 bases). The V end lost 6 bases, the J end lost 5 bases, and 13 bases lay between the germline ends. Per the germline V gene, CDR1 is KGHSH and CDR2 is LQKENI. This CDR3 is 13 amino acids long. The CDR3 DNA sequence: TGTGCCAGCTCGGGAGGGGTGAGAACTGAAGCTTTCTTT. This translates into CASSGGVRTEAFF.

The chain is built from TRBV19 and TRBJ1-6, with 8 bases lining up with TRBD1. The CDR3 totals 13 residues. V dropped 10 bases and J dropped 10; count of bases not matched to a gene: 9. Germline CDR1 LNHDA, CDR2 SQIVND (reference sequence). The CDR3 region has the DNA TGTGCCACTAGACAGGGGATCGGATCACCCCTCCACTTT. This gives the protein CATRQGIGSPLHF.

A few counts support this clone. The CDR3 DNA reads TGTGCCAGCAGCCGGGGACAGGTGAATCAGCCCCAGCATTTT. This sequence encodes CASSRGQVNQPQHF. The chain couples TRBV5-6 to TRBJ1-5, with TRBD1 matching over 8 bases. Germline assignment: CDR1 SGHDT and CDR2 YYEEEE. J gave up 4 bases and V 4 bases, and 4 bases lay outside the gene matches. The CDR3 length is 14 residues.

This clone was detected only a few times. The chain joins TRBV11-2 to TRBJ2-5; tentative D call: TRBD1 (6 bases). From germline, CDR1 is SGHAT and CDR2 FQNNGV. V lost 2 bases to trimming and J lost 5 bases, with 15 bases between them. This CDR3 contains 15 residues. The CDR3 reads CASSLTKQGWETQYF. CDR3 DNA sequence: TGTGCCAGCAGCTTAACCAAACAGGGTTGGGAGACCCAGTACTTC.

This clone was seen more than once but under ten times. The chain links TRBV6-5 to TRBJ2-5; D perhaps matches TRBD1 (6 bases). The CDR3 is 12 amino acids. The germline gives CDR1 MNHEY, CDR2 SVGAGI. Trimming pared 5 bases from V and 3 bases from J, leaving 7 bases between. The CDR3 sequence is CASSTGKETQYF. CDR3 sequence (DNA): TGTGCCAGCAGTACAGGGAAAGAGACCCAGTACTTC.

Only a few counts were recorded for this clone. The genes are TRBV4-3 and TRBJ2-7; a possible D gene is TRBD1 (5 bases). Looked up from germline, CDR1 is LGHNA and CDR2 is YSLEER. The CDR3 has 15 amino acids. The V end was cut by 0 bases, the J end by 4 bases, with 13 bases between. The CDR3 sequence: CASSQELGAVYEQYF. The CDR3 region has the DNA TGCGCCAGCAGCCAAGAGTTAGGGGCCGTATACGAGCAGTACTTC.

The table lists this clone with a count of one. The chain uses TRBV5-4 and TRBJ1-2, with 10 bases fitting TRBD1. Losses at the gene ends were 3 bases for V and 7 bases for J; bases not matched to a gene: 6. Germline lookup yields CDR1 SGHNT and CDR2 YYREEE (reference sequence). The CDR3 is 14 residues long. This CDR3 is CASSWDRGQGGYTF. The CDR3 DNA follows: TGTGCCAGCAGCTGGGACAGGGGACAGGGTGGCTACACCTTC.

This clone was seen a few times. This chain's CDR3 is CASSAGLAVSTDTQYF. CDR3 DNA: TGTGCCAGCAGCGCGGGACTAGCGGTATCCACAGATACGCAGTATTTT. The V call is TRBV9, the J call TRBJ2-3, with TRBD2 matching over 11 bases. V lost 3 bases, J lost 2 bases, and 5 bases stayed unmatched. The CDR3 spans 16 residues. The germline gives CDR1 SGDLS, CDR2 YYNGEE.

The chain uses TRBV28 and TRBJ1-2, with 7 bases lining up with TRBD1. V gave up 10 bases and J gave up 2 bases; unmatched junction bases: 7. The CDR3 length is 13 residues. Germline assignment: CDR1 MDHEN and CDR2 SYDVKM. The CDR3 sequence is CAILSTGNYGYTF. CDR3 in DNA: TGTGCCATCCTCTCGACAGGGAACTATGGCTACACCTTC.

A few counts support this clone. The chain uses TRBV19 and TRBJ2-2; 8 bases map to TRBD1. The V segment lost 3 bases and the J segment 3 bases; nucleotides outside the gene matches: 12. The CDR3 loop spans 18 amino acids. Germline V gene data show CDR1 as LNHDA and CDR2 as SQIVND (reference sequence). The CDR3 here is CASSMAPGQGSDTGELFF. CDR3 nucleotide sequence: TGTGCCAGTAGTATGGCCCCTGGACAGGGTAGTGACACCGGGGAGCTGTTTTTT.

The chain employs TRBV6-5 and TRBJ2-7, with a possible D match to TRBD1 (6 bases). V was clipped by 5 bases and J by 2 bases, with 13 bases between them. Germline V gives CDR1 MNHEY, CDR2 SVGAGI. The CDR3 loop spans 14 amino acids. The CDR3 bases are TGTGCCAGCAGTACGAACAGGGTACCCTACGAGCAGTACTTC. Its protein is CASSTNRVPYEQYF.

This clone was counted many times. The J gene is TRBJ1-1, the V gene TRBV5-4; no definite D call. This CDR3 is built from 14 residues. V lost 0 bases to trimming and J lost 0 bases, with 6 bases between them. Germline V lookup: CDR1 SGHNT, CDR2 YYREEE (reference sequence). CDR3 coding DNA: TGTGCCAGCAGCTTGGTCAGCGTGAACACTGAAGCTTTCTTT. Its translation: CASSLVSVNTEAFF. The complete variable domain, with remaining parts taken from reference TRBV5-4 and TRBJ1-1, reads ETGVTQSPTHLIKTRGQQVTLRCSSQSGHNTVSWYQQALGQGPQFIFQYYREEENGRGNFPPRFSGLQFPNYSSELNVNALELDDSALYLCASSLVSVNTEAFFGQGTRLTVV.

The chain is built from TRBV2 and TRBJ2-7; TRBD2 might be the D (5 bases). This CDR3 region has 12 residues. The germline gives CDR1 SNHLY, CDR2 FYNNEI. V lost 5 bases to trimming and J lost 3 bases, with 8 bases between them. CDR3 sequence reads: CASSNGLYEQYF. CDR3 bases: TGTGCCAGCAGTAACGGACTCTACGAGCAGTACTTC.

This clone was counted only a few times. The chain joins TRBV11-3 to TRBJ1-4, with TRBD1 as a possible D gene (5 bases). V lost 5 bases, J lost 5 bases, and 15 bases lay in between. Germline CDR1 is SGHNT and CDR2 is YENEEA. The CDR3 is 15 residues long. CDR3 DNA: TGTGCCAGCAGCGTGGGGACGGGGGAAAATGAAAAACTGTTTTTT. Protein: CASSVGTGENEKLFF.

This clone was detected only a few times. V gene TRBV14 combines with J gene TRBJ1-1, with D tentatively TRBD1 (5 bases). CDR1 is SGHDN, CDR2 FVKESK, per germline. V was shortened by 3 bases and J by 0 bases, with 17 bases between the two germline ends. The CDR3 runs to 17 residues. CDR3 DNA: TGTGCCAGCAGCCATGCGCAGACGGGACTGCTGAACACTGAAGCTTTCTTT. This translates into CASSHAQTGLLNTEAFF.

The chain couples TRBV4-3 to TRBJ1-2, with D unclear. Germline lookup yields CDR1 LGHNA and CDR2 YSLEER. V dropped 4 bases and J dropped 3 bases, with 21 bases sitting between them. The CDR3 spans 17 residues. This CDR3 is CASSRNVGPYDYYGYTF. The CDR3 DNA reads TGCGCCAGCAGCCGGAATGTAGGGCCCTATGACTACTATGGCTACACCTTC.

V is TRBV28 and J is TRBJ2-7; 10 bases line up with TRBD1. Germline trimming cut 3 bases from V and 6 bases from J; bases unmatched to any gene: 2. The CDR3 sequence is 13 residues long. Germline V gene lookup returns CDR1 MDHEN and CDR2 SYDVKM. DNA of the CDR3: TGTGCCAGCAGTTTTCGGACAGGGGGCGAGCAGTACTTC. This sequence encodes CASSFRTGGEQYF.

The J gene is TRBJ1-5, the V gene TRBV30; no reliable D call. The CDR3 runs to 15 residues. CDR1 is GTSNPN, CDR2 SVGIG, per germline (reference sequence). Trimming stripped 2 bases from V and 0 bases from J, with 11 bases between. The CDR3 region has the DNA TGTGCCTGGAGTCAAGGGAGCTCTAGCAATCAGCCCCAGCATTTT. Residues: CAWSQGSSSNQPQHF.

The V and J genes are TRBV7-9 and TRBJ2-7; D may correspond to TRBD1 or TRBD2 (6 bases each). Germline CDR1 is SEHNR and CDR2 is FQNEAQ (reference sequence). The CDR3 sequence is 14 residues long. V lost 1 base and J 5 bases, leaving 12 bases between the germline ends. In nucleotides, the CDR3 is TGTGCCAGCAGCTTAGGGCCGGGGGCAGACGAGCAGTACTTC. Its protein is CASSLGPGADEQYF.

The chain uses TRBV28 and TRBJ2-3; TRBD2 matches 12 bases. The CDR3 consists of 16 residues. The germline gives CDR1 MDHEN, CDR2 SYDVKM. Germline trimming cut 3 bases from V and 6 bases from J; bases unmatched to any gene: 7. CDR3 region: CASSFSSGGVTDTQYF. CDR3 coding DNA: TGTGCCAGCAGTTTCTCTAGCGGGGGGGTGACCGATACGCAGTATTTT.

This clone showed up just a few times. J is TRBJ1-6 and V is TRBV7-8; D is possibly TRBD1 (6 bases). CDR1 and CDR2 from the germline V gene are SGHVS and FQNEAQ. Trimming took 5 bases from V and 9 from J, leaving 14 bases between them. The CDR3 is made up of 14 amino acids. This chain's CDR3 is CASSIDRRGSPLHF. The CDR3 DNA is TGTGCCAGCAGCATCGACAGGCGGGGTTCACCCCTCCACTTT.